Listed here are 23 T cell receptor beta chains from one sample, sequenced in a study of blood T cell repertoires in COVID-19 (TCRdb year 2020). Library generation was performed with the immunoSEQ multiplex PCR assay. TCRdb carries this immuneACCESS record with in-frame sequences only. Its versions omit some clonotypes, under half of them owing to an unresolved V gene in the studies checked, with the rest unexplained. This sample is represented by under 250,000 clones; approximately 90% of them were singletons. 2.6% of the sample belongs to the ten largest clones. Sequenced input: PBMCs or T cells enriched from blood (not recorded which). Every receptor here comes from a woman aged 25 to 39 with acute COVID-19.

V usage is TRBV7-9 and J usage is TRBJ1-1, with TRBD1 matching over 8 bases. The CDR3 is 14 amino acids. Trimming cost V 5 bases and J 7 bases; bases outside gene matches: 9. Germline assignment: CDR1 SEHNR and CDR2 FQNEAQ (reference sequence). CDR3 protein: CASSRDRGLDEAFF. The CDR3 DNA sequence: TGTGCCAGCAGCCGTGACAGGGGCCTCGATGAAGCTTTCTTT.

The chain carries TRBV5-1 and TRBJ1-2, with D unresolved. The germline gives CDR1 SGHRS, CDR2 YFSETQ. The V and J ends lost 6 bases and 4 bases respectively, with 22 bases between them. CDR3 length: 16 residues. The CDR3 reads CASTPSPGSLGYGYTF. As DNA, the CDR3 is TGCGCCAGCACCCCGTCTCCGGGGAGCTTAGGCTATGGCTACACCTTC.

This chain links TRBV16 with TRBJ1-1; 9 bases map to TRBD1. Germline CDR1 and CDR2: KGHSY and FQNENV. V lost 4 bases and J lost 5; bases outside the gene matches: 8. The CDR3 consists of 15 residues. The CDR3 region has the DNA TGTGCCAGCAGCCGCCTAACAGGGGGCAGGACTGAAGCTTTCTTT. This gives the protein CASSRLTGGRTEAFF.

The chain recombines TRBV18 with TRBJ2-5, with a tentative D call TRBD1 (6 bases). This CDR3 comprises 13 residues. Germline values: CDR1 KGHSH, CDR2 LQKENI. V was pared by 4 bases and J by 5 bases, with 11 bases between. This CDR3 is CASSLGAAETQYF. Here the CDR3 DNA reads TGTGCCAGCTCACTGGGGGCAGCGGAGACCCAGTACTTC.

The chain has TRBV13 and TRBJ1-6; D might be TRBD1 (6 bases). CDR1 and CDR2 (germline): PRHDT, FYEKMQ (reference sequence). The CDR3 is made up of 16 amino acids. The ends were cut back, 6 bases at V and 7 bases at J, with 19 bases in the middle. CDR3 loop: CASRSSQGVGNSPLHF. The CDR3, as DNA: TGTGCCAGCAGATCTTCACAGGGAGTAGGGAATTCACCCCTCCACTTT.

The CDR3 DNA is TGTGCCAGCGGAGCACTGAGCTCCTACAATGAGCAGTTCTTC. The encoded protein is CASGALSSYNEQFF. The genes are TRBV2 and TRBJ2-1, with D unclear. Between the trimmed V and J ends, which lost 8 bases and 0 bases, there was a span of 11 bases. This CDR3 is built from 14 residues. In germline, CDR1 is SNHLY, CDR2 FYNNEI. The variable domain in full, with the rest retrieved from reference TRBV2 and TRBJ2-1, is EPEVTQTPSHQVTQMGQEVILRCVPISNHLYFYWYRQILGQKVEFLVSFYNNEISEKSEIFDDQFSVERPDGSNFTLKIRSTKLEDSAMYFCASGALSSYNEQFFGPGTRLTVL.

V gene TRBV19 combines with J gene TRBJ1-2; 8 bases line up with TRBD1. The germline gives CDR1 LNHDA, CDR2 SQIVND (reference sequence). The CDR3 sequence is 14 residues long. V shed 4 bases and J 5 bases; nucleotides not matched to a gene: 6. The CDR3 coding sequence is TGTGCCAGTAGTACCGGACAGGGATTGTATGGCTACACCTTC. Encoded protein: CASSTGQGLYGYTF.

V and J are TRBV5-4 and TRBJ2-1; a weak D match, TRBD1 (6 bases). The CDR3 sequence is 16 residues long. V was trimmed by 5 bases and J by 1 base, leaving 16 bases between them. Germline-derived CDR1 and CDR2 are SGHNT and YYREEE (reference sequence). Here the CDR3 DNA reads TGTGCCAGCAGTCCCGACCAGGACAGTTCCTACAATGAGCAGTTCTTC. This gives the protein CASSPDQDSSYNEQFF.

This clone occurred once. The chain recombines TRBV5-4 with TRBJ2-1; maybe TRBD2 (6 bases). This CDR3 is 15 amino acids long. Germline V lookup: CDR1 SGHNT, CDR2 YYREEE (reference sequence). Between the trimmed V and J ends, which lost 4 bases and 8 bases, there was a span of 19 bases. In DNA form, the CDR3 reads TGTGCCAGCAGCGTCAGGGAGGTTGACGGACATGAGCAGTTCTTC. This codes for CASSVREVDGHEQFF.

This rearrangement joins TRBV6-5 to TRBJ1-4; D gene ambiguous. V was clipped by 4 bases and J by 8 bases, with 11 bases between them. The germline CDR1 and CDR2 sequences are MNHEY and SVGAGI. The CDR3 loop spans 13 amino acids. The CDR3 region is CASSSEGAEKLFF. CDR3 in DNA: TGTGCCAGCAGTTCGGAGGGCGCGGAAAAACTGTTTTTT.

This clone was counted many times. The rearrangement joins TRBV6-5 to TRBJ2-7, with D perhaps TRBD1 (6 bases). V lost 2 bases to trimming and J lost 5 bases, with 13 bases between them. This CDR3 has 14 residues. CDR1 and CDR2 (germline): MNHEY, SVGAGI. Here the CDR3 reads CASSYNRADHEQYF. CDR3 DNA: TGTGCCAGCAGTTACAACAGGGCGGACCACGAGCAGTACTTC.

This clone was picked up one time. The chain combines TRBV13 with TRBJ2-7; 9 nucleotides align to TRBD1. Germline V lookup: CDR1 PRHDT, CDR2 FYEKMQ (reference sequence). This CDR3 spans 15 amino acids. Losses at the gene ends were 4 bases for V and 3 bases for J; bases not matched to a gene: 7. This chain's CDR3 is CASSSSGTGNYEQYF. The CDR3 nucleotides are TGTGCCAGCAGCTCATCCGGGACAGGGAACTACGAGCAGTACTTC.

The chain has TRBV6-1 and TRBJ2-2, with 7 bases that match TRBD2. V lost 3 bases to trimming and J lost 0 bases; unmatched junction nucleotides: 4. Germline loops: CDR1 MNHNS, CDR2 SASEGT. The CDR3 spans 16 residues. In DNA form, the CDR3 reads TGTGCCAGCAGTGATGGGAGGGGTTCGAACACCGGGGAGCTGTTTTTT. The encoded protein is CASSDGRGSNTGELFF.

The chain joins TRBV6-6 to TRBJ1-6; D might be TRBD1 (6 bases). V was pared by 6 bases and J by 11 bases, with 23 bases between. CDR1 MNHNY and CDR2 SVGAGI come from the germline V gene (reference sequence). CDR3 length: 16 amino acids. The DNA of the CDR3 is TGTGCCAGCAGCCTTAGGGGGAACGACCTCACCGCACCCCTCCACTTT. Amino acid sequence: CASSLRGNDLTAPLHF.

V gene TRBV6-5 combines with J gene TRBJ1-2; no clear D gene. The CDR3 has 13 amino acids. V lost 2 bases and J 2 bases, leaving 6 bases between the germline ends. Germline V gives CDR1 MNHEY, CDR2 SVGAGI. CDR3 DNA sequence: TGTGCCAGCAGTTACGGGGAGAACTATGGCTACACCTTC. This sequence encodes CASSYGENYGYTF.

The chain is built from TRBV28 and TRBJ2-2; 10 bases match TRBD2. The CDR3 totals 16 residues. Germline V CDR1 and CDR2: MDHEN, SYDVKM. Trimming cost V 6 bases and J 6 bases; bases outside gene matches: 10. The CDR3 is CASSPWQRGGPGELFF. The CDR3 DNA sequence: TGTGCCAGCAGCCCCTGGCAGCGGGGGGGCCCCGGGGAGCTGTTTTTT.

The chain combines TRBV4-3 with TRBJ2-1; 9 bases are shared with TRBD2. The ends lost 0 bases at V and 8 bases at J; junction bases unmatched: 5. The CDR3 covers 15 residues. The germline CDR1 and CDR2 sequences are LGHNA and YSLEER. The CDR3 DNA follows: TGCGCCAGCAGCCAAGATGGTAGCGGGGGATATGAGCAGTTCTTC. Its translation: CASSQDGSGGYEQFF.

This chain connects TRBV9 to TRBJ1-3; 8 nucleotides align to TRBD1. V dropped 3 bases and J dropped 0; count of bases not matched to a gene: 8. CDR3 length: 17 residues. The germline gives CDR1 SGDLS, CDR2 YYNGEE. The CDR3: CASSARDRTSSGNTIYF. In DNA form, the CDR3 reads TGTGCCAGCAGCGCTCGGGACAGGACTTCCTCTGGAAACACCATATATTTT.

This clone is a singleton in its sample. The gene calls are TRBV19 and TRBJ2-3; 11 nucleotides match TRBD2. V dropped 6 bases and J dropped 6; count of bases not matched to a gene: 8. The germline V gene has CDR1 LNHDA and CDR2 SQIVND (reference sequence). The CDR3 runs 15 residues. CDR3 sequence: CASSLTSGVSDTQYF. The CDR3 DNA reads as TGTGCCAGTAGCCTGACTAGCGGGGTGAGCGATACGCAGTATTTT.

J is TRBJ1-1 and V is TRBV18; 8 bases match TRBD1. From germline, CDR1 is KGHSH and CDR2 LQKENI. Unmatched junction bases numbered 8, after V lost 4 bases and J lost 1 base. This CDR3 is 16 amino acids long. This CDR3 reads CASSLAVQGGNTEAFF. CDR3 nucleotides: TGTGCCAGCTCACTCGCCGTACAGGGGGGGAACACTGAAGCTTTCTTT.

The chain is built from TRBV4-2 and TRBJ2-6; no reliable D call. V lost 0 bases and J lost 1, with 13 bases in between. From germline, CDR1 is LGHNA and CDR2 YNFKEQ. This CDR3 comprises 18 residues. The CDR3 reads CASSQDGQEPSGANVLTF. DNA for the CDR3: TGTGCCAGCAGCCAAGATGGGCAAGAACCGTCTGGGGCCAACGTCCTGACTTTC.

This chain links TRBV11-3 with TRBJ2-1; 7 bases agree with TRBD2. The length of the CDR3 is 12 residues. Germline CDR1 reads SGHNT; CDR2 reads YENEEA. With 4 bases clipped from V and 6 bases from J, the junction kept 0 bases outside the gene matches. Here the CDR3 reads CASSWGGNEQFF. Here the CDR3 DNA reads TGTGCCAGCAGCTGGGGGGGCAATGAGCAGTTCTTC.

This clone was counted once. This chain uses TRBV7-9 with TRBJ1-2, with a weak D call TRBD1 (6 bases). The length of the CDR3 is 19 residues. CDR1 and CDR2 from the germline V gene are SEHNR and FQNEAQ (reference sequence). V was clipped by 6 bases and J by 3 bases, with 29 bases between them. DNA of the CDR3: TGTGCCAGCAGTTCTATTGACCCCTGGACAGCCGGGAAATACTATGGCTACACCTTC. Residues: CASSSIDPWTAGKYYGYTF.